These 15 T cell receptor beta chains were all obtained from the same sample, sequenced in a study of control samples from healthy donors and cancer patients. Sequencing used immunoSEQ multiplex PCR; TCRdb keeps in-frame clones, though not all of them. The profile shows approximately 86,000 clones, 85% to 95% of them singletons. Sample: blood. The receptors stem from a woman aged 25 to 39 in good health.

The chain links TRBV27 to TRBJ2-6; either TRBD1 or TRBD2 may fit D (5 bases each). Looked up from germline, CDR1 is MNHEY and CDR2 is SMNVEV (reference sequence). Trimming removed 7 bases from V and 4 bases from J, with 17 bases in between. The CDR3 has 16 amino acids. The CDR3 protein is CASKRDLTPGANVLTF. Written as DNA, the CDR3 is TGTGCCAGCAAGAGGGACCTAACCCCAGGGGCCAACGTCCTGACTTTC.

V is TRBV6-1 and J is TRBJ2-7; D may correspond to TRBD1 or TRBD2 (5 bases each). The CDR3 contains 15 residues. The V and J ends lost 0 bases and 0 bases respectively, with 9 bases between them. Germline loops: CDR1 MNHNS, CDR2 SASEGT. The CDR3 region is CASSEAEGRSYEQYF. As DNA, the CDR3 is TGTGCCAGCAGTGAAGCAGAGGGGCGCTCCTACGAGCAGTACTTC.

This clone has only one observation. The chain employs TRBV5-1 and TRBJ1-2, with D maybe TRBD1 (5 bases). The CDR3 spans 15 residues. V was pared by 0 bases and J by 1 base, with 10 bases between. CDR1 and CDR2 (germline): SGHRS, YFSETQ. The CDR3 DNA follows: TGCGCCAGCAGCTTGGCCCCAGGGATTAACTATGGCTACACCTTC. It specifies CASSLAPGINYGYTF.

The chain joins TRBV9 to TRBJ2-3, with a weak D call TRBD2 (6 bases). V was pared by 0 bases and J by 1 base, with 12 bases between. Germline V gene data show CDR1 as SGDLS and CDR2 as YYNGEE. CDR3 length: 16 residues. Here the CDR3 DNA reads TGTGCCAGCAGCGTAGGTTTTCGCGGGGGCACAGATACGCAGTATTTT. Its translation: CASSVGFRGGTDTQYF.

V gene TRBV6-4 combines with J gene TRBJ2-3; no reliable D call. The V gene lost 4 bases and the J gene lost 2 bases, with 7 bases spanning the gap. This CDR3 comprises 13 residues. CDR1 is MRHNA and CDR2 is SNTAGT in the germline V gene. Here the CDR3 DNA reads TGTGCCAGCAGTGCGGAGATCACAGATACGCAGTATTTT. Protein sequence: CASSAEITDTQYF.

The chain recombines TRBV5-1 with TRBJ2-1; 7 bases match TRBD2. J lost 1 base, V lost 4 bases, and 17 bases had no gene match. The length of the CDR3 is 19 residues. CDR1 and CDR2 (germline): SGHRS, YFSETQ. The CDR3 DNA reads TGCGCCAGCAGCCGACTTGGGAGGCCTAGCGGCTTATCCTACAATGAGCAGTTCTTC. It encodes CASSRLGRPSGLSYNEQFF.

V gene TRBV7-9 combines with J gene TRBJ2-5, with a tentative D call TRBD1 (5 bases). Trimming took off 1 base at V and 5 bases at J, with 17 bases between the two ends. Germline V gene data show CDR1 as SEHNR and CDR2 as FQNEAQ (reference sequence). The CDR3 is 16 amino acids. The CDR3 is CASSLGWQGMGETQYF. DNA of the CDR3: TGTGCCAGCAGCTTAGGTTGGCAGGGAATGGGGGAGACCCAGTACTTC.

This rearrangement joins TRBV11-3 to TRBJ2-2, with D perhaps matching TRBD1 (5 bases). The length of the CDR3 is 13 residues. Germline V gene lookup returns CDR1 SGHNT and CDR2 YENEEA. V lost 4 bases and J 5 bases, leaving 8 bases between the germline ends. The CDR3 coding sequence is TGTGCCAGCAGCTCGAGACAGACCGGGGAGCTGTTTTTT. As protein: CASSSRQTGELFF.

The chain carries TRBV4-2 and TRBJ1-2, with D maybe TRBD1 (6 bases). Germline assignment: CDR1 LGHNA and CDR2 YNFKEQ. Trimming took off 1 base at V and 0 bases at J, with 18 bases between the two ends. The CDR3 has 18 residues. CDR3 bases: TGTGCCAGCAGCCAAGCCACAGGGACGGGGAGGGCTAACTATGGCTACACCTTC. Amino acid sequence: CASSQATGTGRANYGYTF.

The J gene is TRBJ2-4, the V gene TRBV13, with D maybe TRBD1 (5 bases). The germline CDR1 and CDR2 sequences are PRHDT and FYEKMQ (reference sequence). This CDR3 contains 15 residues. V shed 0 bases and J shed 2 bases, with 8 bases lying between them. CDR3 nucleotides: TGTGCCAGCAGCTTAGGGGGGCTGTCCAAAAACATTCAGTACTTC. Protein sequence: CASSLGGLSKNIQYF.

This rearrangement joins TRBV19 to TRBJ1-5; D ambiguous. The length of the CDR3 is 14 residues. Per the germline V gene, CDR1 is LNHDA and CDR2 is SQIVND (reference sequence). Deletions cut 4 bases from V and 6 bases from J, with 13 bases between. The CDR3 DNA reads TGTGCCAGTAGTAACACAGTTTTGGGTCAGCCCCAGCATTTT. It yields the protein CASSNTVLGQPQHF.

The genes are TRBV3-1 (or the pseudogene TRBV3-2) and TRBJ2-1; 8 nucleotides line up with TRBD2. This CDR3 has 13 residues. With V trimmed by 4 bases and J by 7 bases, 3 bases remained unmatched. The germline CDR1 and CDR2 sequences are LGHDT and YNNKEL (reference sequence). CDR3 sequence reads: CASSPRGRNEQFF. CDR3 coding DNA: TGTGCCAGCAGCCCTCGCGGGAGGAATGAGCAGTTCTTC.

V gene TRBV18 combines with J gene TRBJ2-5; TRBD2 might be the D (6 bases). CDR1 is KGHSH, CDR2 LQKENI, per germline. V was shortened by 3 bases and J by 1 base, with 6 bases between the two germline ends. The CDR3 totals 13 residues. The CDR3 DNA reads TGTGCCAGCTCACCTAGCGGCCAAGAGACCCAGTACTTC. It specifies CASSPSGQETQYF.

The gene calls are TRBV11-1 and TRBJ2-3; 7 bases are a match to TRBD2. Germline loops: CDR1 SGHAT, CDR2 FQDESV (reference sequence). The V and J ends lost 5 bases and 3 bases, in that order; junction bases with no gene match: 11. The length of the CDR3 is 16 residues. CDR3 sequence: CASSAPERDGTDTQYF. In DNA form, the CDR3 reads TGTGCCAGCAGCGCACCGGAGCGGGATGGGACAGATACGCAGTATTTT.

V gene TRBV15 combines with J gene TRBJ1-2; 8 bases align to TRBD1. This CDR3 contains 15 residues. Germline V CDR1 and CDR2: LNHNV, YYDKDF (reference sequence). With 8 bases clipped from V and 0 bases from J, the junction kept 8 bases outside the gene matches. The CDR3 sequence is CATGSRTGPNYGYTF. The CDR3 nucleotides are TGTGCCACCGGCTCTCGGACAGGGCCTAACTATGGCTACACCTTC.